This TCR beta chain is drawn from a study of cytomegalovirus exposure and HLA in healthy donors. Study-wide background: The 500 to 750 first-cohort repertoires and the 130 or so validation repertoires shared the same platform, a later analysis reported.

This table comes from immunoSEQ multiplex PCR, and its TCRdb copy is limited to in-frame clones, with some not included. This sample has 220,000 or so clones; approximately 87% occur once, and the top ten carry about 6%. This clone was recorded once. What it binds is unknown. Trimming stripped 3 bases from V and 0 bases from J, with 16 bases between. CDR3 size: 17 residues. The germline V gene has CDR1 SGHNT and CDR2 YYREEE (reference sequence). Study results and caveats: Per published reports, the classifier diagnosed cytomegalovirus status with high specificity and sensitivity. It was found in a later analysis that first-cohort TCR clusters tended to co-occur in the approximately 130 validation repertoires.

The chain is built from TRBV5-4 and TRBJ1-3, with D possibly TRBD1 on 5 matching bases. Sequenced: PBMCs. The sequence derives from a woman aged 18-29 years in good health and CMV-seronegative. The CDR3 bases are TGTGCCAGCAGCTCGAAGACAGAATGGTTCTCTGGAAACACCATATATTTT. It is translated as CASSSKTEWFSGNTIYF. Together with reference TRBV5-4 and TRBJ1-3, the CDR3 gives the full variable domain: ETGVTQSPTHLIKTRGQQVTLRCSSQSGHNTVSWYQQALGQGPQFIFQYYREEENGRGNFPPRFSGLQFPNYSSELNVNALELDDSALYLCASSSKTEWFSGNTIYFGEGSWLTVV.